These T cell receptor beta chains were read from a single sample in a study of blood T cell repertoires in COVID-19. TCRdb's table, derived via immunoSEQ multiplex PCR, lists solely in-frame clones and lacks some. Of around 360,000 clones listed, 87% are singletons. Sequencing was performed on peripheral blood. Receptors originate from a woman aged 25 to 39 with COVID-19, enrolled during active disease. The CDR3 runs from the conserved cysteine through the conserved F or W. D genes are given only for firm matches. Not all rows give a size; the values are once, few, many and, for expanded clones, a class.

D	J	V	size	CDR3	DNA
.	TRBJ2-5	TRBV2	.	CAIPGVPQETQYF	TGTGCCATCCCGGGAGTGCCCCAAGAGACCCAGTACTTC
TRBD2	TRBJ2-7	TRBV10-1	once	CASSVGLSGPYSYEQYF	TGCGCCAGCAGTGTAGGTCTTAGCGGGCCCTACTCCTACGAGCAGTACTTC
.	TRBJ1-5	TRBV19	.	CASSLAGAAHQPQHF	TGTGCCAGTAGTTTGGCAGGGGCCGCTCATCAGCCCCAGCATTTT
.	TRBJ2-3	TRBV11-2	.	CASSLPSYTDTQYF	TGTGCCAGCAGCCTTCCGTCCTACACAGATACGCAGTATTTT
TRBD2	TRBJ2-7	TRBV2	.	CASSLRGAGGYEQYF	TGTGCCAGCAGTCTTCGGGGAGCGGGAGGCTACGAGCAGTACTTC
.	TRBJ2-7	TRBV21-1	many	CATRFLLTPGEQYF	TGTGCCACCAGATTCCTACTAACCCCTGGCGAGCAGTACTTC
.	TRBJ2-7	TRBV23-1	few	CASSRPFLYEQYF	TGCGCCAGCAGTCGTCCCTTTTTATACGAGCAGTACTTC
.	TRBJ2-7	TRBV25-1	.	CASSESGQGFHEQYF	TGTGCCAGCAGTGAATCGGGCCAGGGGTTCCACGAGCAGTACTTC
.	TRBJ1-5	TRBV29-1	once	CSVEDQGQPQHF	TGCAGCGTTGAGGATCAGGGCCAGCCCCAGCATTTT
TRBD1	TRBJ1-1	TRBV28	.	CASSPSTGQRSEAFF	TGTGCCAGCAGTCCCTCGACAGGGCAGCGGTCGGAAGCTTTCTTT
.	TRBJ1-4	TRBV4-1	.	CASSPPGEKLFF	TGCGCCAGCAGCCCCCCGGGGGAAAAACTGTTTTTT
.	TRBJ1-5	TRBV21-1	.	CASSALREGLGGPQHF	TGTGCCAGCAGCGCGCTACGGGAGGGACTGGGGGGGCCCCAGCATTTT
.	TRBJ2-3	TRBV6-4	.	CARDNDTQYF	TGTGCCAGGGACAATGATACGCAGTATTTT
TRBD1	TRBJ1-1	TRBV10-2	few	CASSDRQGHWDTEAFF	TGCGCCAGCAGTGACCGACAGGGGCACTGGGACACTGAAGCTTTCTTT
.	TRBJ1-1	TRBV2	few	CASGDYTEAFF	TGTGCCTCCGGAGATTACACTGAAGCTTTCTTT
.	TRBJ1-1	TRBV6-5	.	CASTVVGGTEAFF	TGTGCCAGCACTGTCGTGGGAGGCACTGAAGCTTTCTTT
TRBD2	TRBJ2-1	TRBV9	many	CASSVASGLAVDNEQFF	TGTGCCAGCAGCGTAGCTAGCGGTCTAGCGGTAGACAATGAGCAGTTCTTC
TRBD2	TRBJ2-3	TRBV11-2	.	CASSLAGRSTDTQYF	TGTGCCAGCAGTCTAGCCGGGAGGTCCACAGATACGCAGTATTTT
TRBD1	TRBJ2-3	TRBV19	.	CASGDRGGTDTQYF	TGTGCCAGTGGGGACAGGGGAGGGACAGATACGCAGTATTTT
TRBD2	TRBJ2-5	TRBV7-2	.	CASSSPLAGVETQYF	TGTGCCAGCAGCTCCCCCCTAGCGGGAGTAGAGACCCAGTACTTC
TRBD2	TRBJ2-5	TRBV7-9	.	CASSLGLAVTPETQYF	TGTGCCAGCAGCTTGGGACTAGCGGTAACCCCAGAGACCCAGTACTTC
TRBD1	TRBJ1-2	TRBV19	many	CASSNEGTGDYGYTF	TGTGCCAGTAGTAATGAGGGGACAGGGGACTATGGCTACACCTTC
.	TRBJ2-1	TRBV6-5	once	CASTQGIFANEQFF	TGTGCCAGCACCCAGGGGATTTTTGCCAATGAGCAGTTCTTC
.	TRBJ1-2	TRBV2	.	CASSEGVLNYGYTF	TGTGCCAGTTCCGAAGGAGTACTTAACTATGGCTACACCTTC
.	TRBJ2-2	TRBV7-3	.	CASSPGNTGELFF	TGTGCCAGCAGCCCCGGGAACACCGGGGAGCTGTTTTTT
.	TRBJ2-7	TRBV12-3/TRBV12-4	once	CASSPESSYEQYF	TGTGCCAGCAGTCCGGAGAGCTCCTACGAGCAGTACTTC
TRBD1	TRBJ2-3	TRBV10-3	.	CAISTLGQGAADTQYF	TGTGCCATCAGTACGCTAGGGCAGGGGGCCGCAGATACGCAGTATTTT
TRBD1	TRBJ1-3	TRBV30	.	CAWSGGTGGNTIYF	TGTGCCTGGAGTGGAGGGACAGGTGGAAACACCATATATTTT
.	TRBJ1-1	TRBV28	.	CASSLPPGGEAFF	TGTGCCAGCAGTTTACCTCCTGGGGGGGAAGCTTTCTTT
.	TRBJ1-1	TRBV30	.	CAWSQRQDTEAFF	TGTGCCTGGAGCCAACGACAGGACACTGAAGCTTTCTTT
TRBD2	TRBJ2-3	TRBV5-4	.	CASSSRAGEGDTQYF	TGTGCCAGCAGCTCCAGAGCGGGAGAAGGGGATACGCAGTATTTT
.	TRBJ2-7	TRBV27	.	CASSLNGPYEQYF	TGTGCCAGCAGTTTAAATGGCCCCTACGAGCAGTACTTC
.	TRBJ1-5	TRBV28	.	CASSTTREPQHF	TGTGCCAGCAGCACAACACGGGAGCCCCAGCATTTT
.	TRBJ2-7	TRBV19	.	CASRKAGYSYEQYF	TGTGCCAGTAGGAAAGCGGGTTACTCCTACGAGCAGTACTTC
.	TRBJ1-6	TRBV25-1	few	CASSALSGNYNSPLHF	TGTGCCAGCAGTGCTCTTTCCGGGAACTATAATTCACCCCTCCACTTT
.	TRBJ1-5	TRBV19	.	CASTHRGEDQPQHF	TGTGCCAGTACCCATCGGGGGGAGGACCAGCCCCAGCATTTT
.	TRBJ2-2	TRBV10-1	.	CARVPGSDTGELFF	TGCGCCAGAGTGCCAGGGTCGGACACCGGGGAGCTGTTTTTT
.	TRBJ1-2	TRBV12-3/TRBV12-4	.	CASSLGLENGYTF	TGTGCCAGCAGTTTAGGACTGGAGAACGGCTACACCTTC
.	TRBJ2-2	TRBV7-3	.	CASSLIGATPTGELFF	TGTGCCAGCAGCTTAATAGGGGCCACCCCCACCGGGGAGCTGTTTTTT
.	TRBJ2-1	TRBV25-1	.	CASSEGQAAYNEQFF	TGTGCCAGCAGTGAAGGTCAGGCAGCTTACAATGAGCAGTTCTTC
.	TRBJ2-7	TRBV7-9	.	CASSSGGGEQYF	TGTGCCAGCAGCTCCGGAGGCGGCGAGCAGTACTTC
.	TRBJ2-1	TRBV24-1	.	CATSDWGRPYNEQFF	TGTGCCACCAGTGATTGGGGGAGGCCCTACAATGAGCAGTTCTTC
TRBD1	TRBJ1-1	TRBV6-6	.	CASSPRDTGGAFF	TGTGCCAGCAGTCCCCGGGATACAGGGGGAGCTTTCTTT
.	TRBJ2-7	TRBV5-6	.	CASSIDGFSYEQYF	TGTGCCAGCAGCATTGACGGGTTCTCCTACGAGCAGTACTTC
.	TRBJ2-7	TRBV5-1	.	CASSSTQGFYEQYF	TGCGCCAGCAGCTCAACCCAGGGTTTCTACGAGCAGTACTTC